This TCR beta chain was documented in a study of T cell repertoires in cytomegalovirus infection. Overall study context: Indicated by public TCR beta signatures were CMV infection and matching HLA type.

The CDR3 has 14 amino acids. V gave up 4 bases and J gave up 5 bases, with 15 bases separating them. MiXCR, applied by TCRdb to the reads, yields one record per CDR3 protein. In the table there are about 490,000 distinct CDR3 sequences, 16% of which are singletons. Study-wide findings and caveats: Ex vivo responses were dominated by HLA-C-restricted CMV-specific TCR beta clonotypes. The study identified carriers of CMV plus the relevant HLA from cumulative public TCR beta family frequency.

This clonotype was counted a few times. Antigen specificity is unknown. The receptor was derived from a human donor in good health (CMV status not recorded). Some clones in this sample may be carry-over from other donors' samples. The sequencing sample was made of CD8+ T cells from PBMCs. The V and J genes are TRBV12-3 or TRBV12-4 and TRBJ2-7; D possibly corresponds to TRBD2 (6 bases). This chain's CDR3 is CASSSTGVFNEQYF. The CDR3 region has the DNA TGTGCCAGCAGTTCAACGGGAGTGTTCAACGAGCAGTACTTC.